One and the same sample provided the 29 T cell receptor beta chains below, sequenced in a study of cytomegalovirus exposure and HLA in healthy donors (dated by TCRdb to the late 2010s). Libraries were prepared through the immunoSEQ multiplex PCR assay. For the multiplex PCR, a mixture combining 60 forward primers for TCR Vbeta segments and 13 reverse primers for TCR Jbeta segments was used. Drawn from immuneACCESS, this table holds only the in-frame rearrangements with V and J called that TCRdb kept. Clones are partly lost; checked studies trace under half to an unresolved V gene and leave the rest unexplained. The sample table contains around 76,000 clones; only one count was recorded for 60% to 85% of them. Roughly 1.5% of the sample lies in the top ten. Sequencing was done on a sample of PBMCs. The receptors shown here come from a man aged 35-49 years in good health and CMV-seronegative.

The gene calls are TRBV5-1 and TRBJ2-2, with 13 bases that match TRBD2. The CDR3 has 16 residues. Trimming at V came to 3 bases and at J to 7 bases, leaving 6 bases not matched to a gene. The germline V gene has CDR1 SGHRS and CDR2 YFSETQ. Here the CDR3 DNA reads TGCGCCAGCAGCTCCGGGACTAGCGGGGACGTCGGGGAGCTGTTTTTT. It codes for CASSSGTSGDVGELFF.

The chain couples TRBV28 to TRBJ2-7, with a tentative D call TRBD1 (6 bases). The CDR3 has 14 amino acids. Germline loops: CDR1 MDHEN, CDR2 SYDVKM. V dropped 5 bases and J dropped 3 bases, with 14 bases sitting between them. CDR3 DNA: TGTGCCAGCAGTCGGCAGGGGACACTCTACGAGCAGTACTTC. Protein product: CASSRQGTLYEQYF.

V gene TRBV7-8 combines with J gene TRBJ1-2; D not certain. CDR3 length: 11 amino acids. Looked up from germline, CDR1 is SGHVS and CDR2 is FQNEAQ. The V end lost 7 bases, the J end lost 8 bases, and 11 bases lay between the germline ends. In DNA form, the CDR3 reads TGTGCCAGCATGGGTGATAGCGGCTACACCTTC. It is translated as CASMGDSGYTF.

The chain joins TRBV5-1 to TRBJ2-5; 9 positions agree with TRBD1. The J call is doubtful: the DNA matches TRBJ2-7 better. Germline CDR1 is SGHRS and CDR2 is YFSETQ. The CDR3 consists of 16 residues. CDR3 sequence: CASSLAGTGPIYEQYF. CDR3 bases: TGCGCCAGCAGCTTGGCCGGGACAGGGCCTATTTACGAGCAGTACTTC.

About this clone itself: Relative to the germline gene, one junction end is altered; a read error may explain this. This chain connects TRBV7-8 to TRBJ2-4; 9 bases agree with TRBD1. Germline CDR1 and CDR2: SGHVS and FQNEAQ. The CDR3 has 16 residues. CDR3 in DNA: TGTGCCAGCAGTCACAGGGGGCGGATAGAGGGAAACAGTCAGTACTTC. This translates into CASSHRGRIEGNSQYF.

This rearrangement joins TRBV12-5 to TRBJ2-1; 7 positions agree with TRBD1. This CDR3 has 16 residues. Trimming took 2 bases from V and 6 from J; bases not matched to a gene: 10. The germline CDR1 and CDR2 sequences are LGHNT and FRNRAP. The CDR3 loop is CASGLFPGQRSNEQFF. The CDR3 nucleotides are TGTGCTAGTGGTTTGTTCCCGGGACAGAGGAGCAATGAGCAGTTCTTC.

This clone was observed a handful of times. J is TRBJ2-1 and V is TRBV5-1; no definite D call. CDR3 length equals 15 residues. Germline V CDR1 and CDR2: SGHRS, YFSETQ. Trimming left V 2 bases short and J 0 bases short, with 9 bases between. CDR3 sequence reads: CASSFDTTSYNEQFF. The CDR3 nucleotides read TGCGCCAGCAGCTTTGACACCACCTCCTACAATGAGCAGTTCTTC. Supplemented by reference TRBV5-1 and TRBJ2-1, the full variable domain reads KAGVTQTPRYLIKTRGQQVTLSCSPISGHRSVSWYQQTPGQGLQFLFEYFSETQRNKGNFPGRFSGRQFSNSRSEMNVSTLELGDSALYLCASSFDTTSYNEQFFGPGTRLTVL.

This chain joins TRBV13 and TRBJ1-2, with 11 bases that match TRBD1. With V trimmed by 0 bases and J by 3 bases, 0 bases remained unmatched. Germline V CDR1 and CDR2: PRHDT, FYEKMQ (reference sequence). The length of the CDR3 is 15 residues. Here the CDR3 reads CASSLGGQGDYGYTF. In DNA form, the CDR3 reads TGTGCCAGCAGCTTAGGGGGACAGGGGGACTATGGCTACACCTTC.

The rearrangement joins TRBV19 to TRBJ2-3; 9 bases match TRBD2. The CDR3 is made up of 15 amino acids. Per the germline V gene, CDR1 is LNHDA and CDR2 is SQIVND (reference sequence). V lost 4 bases and J lost 6; bases outside the gene matches: 8. The CDR3 reads CASSTTAGGWDTQYF. The CDR3 DNA reads TGTGCCAGTAGTACTACAGCGGGAGGTTGGGATACGCAGTATTTT.

CDR3 sequence reads: CASSVEPSRGIEQYF. CDR3 in DNA: TGTGCCAGCAGCGTAGAGCCGTCCCGGGGTATAGAGCAGTACTTC. The V call is TRBV9, the J call TRBJ2-7, with D tentatively TRBD2 (5 bases). The CDR3 is made up of 15 amino acids. CDR1 and CDR2 (germline): SGDLS, YYNGEE. The V end lost 0 bases, the J end lost 7 bases, and 17 bases lay between the germline ends.

This chain links TRBV5-1 with TRBJ1-2; 7 bases agree with TRBD1. The CDR3 runs to 14 residues. CDR1 is SGHRS and CDR2 is YFSETQ in the germline V gene. V lost 3 bases and J lost 4; bases outside the gene matches: 6. The CDR3 reads CASSSAGTAYGYTF. CDR3 bases: TGCGCCAGCAGCTCGGCCGGGACAGCCTATGGCTACACCTTC.

The sample holds one count of this clone. The DNA for the CDR3 is TGTGCCAGCAGCTCAGGCGGACAGAGCTCTGGAAACACCATATATTTT. Residues: CASSSGGQSSGNTIYF. V gene TRBV7-9 combines with J gene TRBJ1-3; the D gene is possibly TRBD1 (6 bases). V was cut by 4 bases and J by 0 bases, with 13 bases left in between. Germline loops: CDR1 SEHNR, CDR2 FQNEAQ (reference sequence). This CDR3 contains 16 residues.

This clone was observed once. This chain uses TRBV6-5 with TRBJ1-2; weak D call: TRBD1 (5 bases). The CDR3 runs to 14 residues. Trimming took 0 bases from V and 4 from J, leaving 9 bases between them. Germline V gene sequence: CDR1 MNHEY, CDR2 SVGAGI. CDR3 amino acids: CASSYSGGVYGYTF. The CDR3 DNA follows: TGTGCCAGCAGTTACTCGGGGGGGGTCTATGGCTACACCTTC.

The V gene is TRBV7-8, the J gene TRBJ2-7; TRBD2 agrees at 9 bases. CDR3 size: 19 residues. Trimming removed 4 bases from V and 5 bases from J; junction bases left unmatched: 21. CDR1 is SGHVS and CDR2 is FQNEAQ in the germline V gene. The CDR3 region is CASSSLYGGAGGVTHEQYF. As DNA, the CDR3 is TGTGCCAGCAGCTCCCTTTATGGTGGGGCGGGAGGGGTTACCCACGAGCAGTACTTC.

J is TRBJ2-5 and V is TRBV11-1; maybe TRBD1 (6 bases). CDR1 SGHAT and CDR2 FQDESV come from the germline V gene (reference sequence). This CDR3 region has 13 residues. The germline V and J ends were trimmed by 1 base and 4 bases, with 7 bases remaining between them. Here the CDR3 reads CASSLDRVETQYF. In DNA form, the CDR3 reads TGTGCCAGCAGCTTAGACAGGGTAGAGACCCAGTACTTC.

Comment on this clone: Sequence at one end of the junction differs from germline and may be a read error. The CDR3 reads CAGSLGGLADTDTQYF. CDR3 DNA: TGTGCCGGCAGCTTGGGGGGACTAGCGGACACAGATACGCAGTATTTT. V and J are TRBV5-5 and TRBJ2-3, with TRBD2 identical over 11 bases. CDR3 length equals 16 residues. Per germline, CDR1 SGHKS and CDR2 YYEKEE (reference sequence).

J is TRBJ2-7 and V is TRBV6-5, with a tentative D call TRBD1 (6 bases). CDR1 MNHEY and CDR2 SVGAGI come from the germline V gene. The V gene lost 3 bases and the J gene lost 0 bases, with 12 bases spanning the gap. This CDR3 region has 15 residues. The CDR3, as DNA: TGTGCCAGCAGTTATTCGACAGGTAACTCCTACGAGCAGTACTTC. The encoded protein is CASSYSTGNSYEQYF.

The J gene is TRBJ2-6, the V gene TRBV7-3, with a weak D call TRBD1 (6 bases). The V end was cut by 5 bases, the J end by 0 bases, with 11 bases between. CDR1 and CDR2 (germline): SGHTA, FQGTGA. CDR3 size: 16 residues. The CDR3: CASSPTGTSGANVLTF. Here the CDR3 DNA reads TGTGCCAGCAGCCCAACAGGGACCTCTGGGGCCAACGTCCTGACTTTC.

This clone came up a few times. V and J are TRBV27 and TRBJ1-4; TRBD1 aligns across 7 bases. After removal of 2 bases from V and 3 bases from J, the junction contained 0 bases not matched to a gene. This CDR3 is built from 14 residues. Germline V CDR1 and CDR2: MNHEY, SMNVEV (reference sequence). Here the CDR3 reads CASSLQGANEKLFF. CDR3 nucleotides: TGTGCCAGCAGTTTACAGGGGGCTAATGAAAAACTGTTTTTT.

The V and J genes are TRBV19 and TRBJ2-7, with 8 bases that match TRBD1. There are 13 residues in the CDR3. J was trimmed by 3 bases and V by 6 bases; bases with no gene match: 4. From germline, CDR1 is LNHDA and CDR2 SQIVND (reference sequence). CDR3 in DNA: TGTGCCAGTAGGTCCGGGACAGGCTACGAGCAGTACTTC. It translates to CASRSGTGYEQYF.

The genes are TRBV21-1 and TRBJ2-1; TRBD2, the table's D call, was not compared with the DNA. TRBV21-1 is listed as a pseudogene. The CDR3 extends over 13 amino acids. In DNA form, the CDR3 reads TGTGCCAGTTATACCCGCGGGTGTAATGAGCAGTTCTTC. Its translation: CASYTRGCNEQFF.

V is TRBV29-1 and J is TRBJ1-4; D is perhaps TRBD1 (6 bases). The V and J ends lost 1 base and 13 bases respectively, with 13 bases between them. This CDR3 region has 12 residues. Per the germline V gene, CDR1 is SQVTM and CDR2 is ANQGSEA. CDR3 bases: TGCAGCGTTGAAGTGACAGGTCGGAGACTGTTTTTT. Its translation is CSVEVTGRRLFF. The full variable domain, rest sourced from reference TRBV29-1 and TRBJ1-4, is SAVISQKPSRDICQRGTSLTIQCQVDSQVTMMFWYRQQPGQSLTLIATANQGSEATYESGFVIDKFPISRPNLTFSTLTVSNMSPEDSSIYLCSVEVTGRRLFFGSGTQLSVL.

This chain's CDR3 is CATTRGGARGEKLFF. CDR3 DNA sequence: TGTGCCACCACAAGGGGGGGGGCGCGAGGGGAAAAACTGTTTTTT. The rearrangement links TRBV2 to TRBJ1-4, with a weak D call TRBD1 (6 bases). V was trimmed by 10 bases and J by 8 bases, leaving 23 bases between them. The CDR3 loop spans 15 amino acids. CDR1 and CDR2 (germline): SNHLY, FYNNEI. Using reference TRBV2 and TRBJ1-4 for the parts outside the CDR3, the full variable domain is EPEVTQTPSHQVTQMGQEVILRCVPISNHLYFYWYRQILGQKVEFLVSFYNNEISEKSEIFDDQFSVERPDGSNFTLKIRSTKLEDSAMYFCATTRGGARGEKLFFGSGTQLSVL.

The chain uses TRBV5-1 and TRBJ2-1; 11 bases fit TRBD2. This CDR3 is 15 amino acids long. Germline V gene sequence: CDR1 SGHRS, CDR2 YFSETQ. The V segment lost 3 bases and the J segment 5 bases; nucleotides outside the gene matches: 4. This CDR3 is CASSYSGLADNEQFF. CDR3 DNA sequence: TGCGCCAGCAGCTATTCGGGACTAGCGGACAATGAGCAGTTCTTC.

The V call is TRBV28, the J call TRBJ2-4, with 14 bases that match TRBD2. V shed 5 bases, J shed 2 bases, and the junction held 11 bases outside the gene matches. The CDR3 covers 19 residues. CDR1 MDHEN and CDR2 SYDVKM come from the germline V gene. The CDR3, as DNA: TGTGCCAGCAGTCCTTCGACTAGCGGGAGGGCCTGGACCAAAAACATTCAGTACTTC. This gives the protein CASSPSTSGRAWTKNIQYF.

This clone occurred a few times. This chain joins TRBV7-6 and TRBJ2-3; D call uncertain. Trimming pared 1 base from V and 4 bases from J, leaving 9 bases between. This CDR3 comprises 14 residues. Germline CDR1 reads SGHVS; CDR2 reads FNYEAQ. The CDR3 here is CASSLGISADTQYF. DNA of the CDR3: TGTGCCAGCAGCTTAGGAATCTCGGCAGATACGCAGTATTTT.

J is TRBJ2-1 and V is TRBV6-6; D is unresolved. CDR1 and CDR2 from the germline V gene are MNHNY and SVGAGI (reference sequence). This CDR3 comprises 15 residues. Trimming left V 7 bases short and J 9 bases short, with 22 bases between. The CDR3 is CASTQSLRASFEQFF. In nucleotides, the CDR3 is TGTGCCAGCACCCAAAGCCTCAGAGCGAGCTTTGAGCAGTTCTTC.

This clone was seen only a few times. The chain combines TRBV6-5 with TRBJ1-5; D is unclear. The CDR3 covers 15 residues. CDR1 is MNHEY, CDR2 SVGAGI, per germline. Trimming pared 0 bases from V and 7 bases from J, leaving 13 bases between. Here the CDR3 DNA reads TGTGCCAGCAGTTACTCCGGGGTAGGGCGACAGCCCCAGCATTTT. Translating gives CASSYSGVGRQPQHF.

The chain combines TRBV6-1 with TRBJ1-1; D is undetermined. The CDR3 runs to 15 residues. Germline V gene sequence: CDR1 MNHNS, CDR2 SASEGT. V lost 5 bases and J 4 bases, leaving 17 bases between the germline ends. The CDR3 nucleotides are TGTGCCAGCAGTAGTTTTTTCTTAACTCCCACTGAAGCTTTCTTT. Protein: CASSSFFLTPTEAFF.